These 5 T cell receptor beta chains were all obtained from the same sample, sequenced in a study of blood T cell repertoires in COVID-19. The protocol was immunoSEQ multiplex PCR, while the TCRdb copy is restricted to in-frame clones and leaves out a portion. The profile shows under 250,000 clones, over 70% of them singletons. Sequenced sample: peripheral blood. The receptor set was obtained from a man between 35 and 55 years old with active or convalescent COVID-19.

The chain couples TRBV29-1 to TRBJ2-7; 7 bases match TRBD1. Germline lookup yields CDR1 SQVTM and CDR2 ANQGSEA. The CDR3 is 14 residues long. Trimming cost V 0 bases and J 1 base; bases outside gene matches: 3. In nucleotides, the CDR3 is TGCAGCGTTGAAGACCGGACAGGTTCCTACGAGCAGTACTTC. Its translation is CSVEDRTGSYEQYF.

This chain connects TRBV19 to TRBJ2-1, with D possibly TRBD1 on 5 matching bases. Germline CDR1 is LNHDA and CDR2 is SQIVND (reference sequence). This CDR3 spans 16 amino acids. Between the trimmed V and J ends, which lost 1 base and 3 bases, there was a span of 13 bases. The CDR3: CASSIGYIDSYNEQFF. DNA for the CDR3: TGTGCCAGTAGTATAGGGTACATCGACAGCTACAATGAGCAGTTCTTC.

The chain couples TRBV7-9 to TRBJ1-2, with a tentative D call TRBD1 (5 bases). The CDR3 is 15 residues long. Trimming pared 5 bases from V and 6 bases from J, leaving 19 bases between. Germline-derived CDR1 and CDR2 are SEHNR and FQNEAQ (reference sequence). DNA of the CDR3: TGTGCCAGCAGCACAAGGGGCAGCCTCCTAGATGGCTACACCTTC. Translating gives CASSTRGSLLDGYTF.

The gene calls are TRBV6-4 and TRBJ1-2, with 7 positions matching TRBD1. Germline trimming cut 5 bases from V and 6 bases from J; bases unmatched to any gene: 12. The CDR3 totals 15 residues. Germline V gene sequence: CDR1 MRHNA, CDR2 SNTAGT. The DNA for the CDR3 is TGTGCCAGCAGTCCCTCATGGACAGGCTTCGATGGCTACACCTTC. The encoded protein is CASSPSWTGFDGYTF.

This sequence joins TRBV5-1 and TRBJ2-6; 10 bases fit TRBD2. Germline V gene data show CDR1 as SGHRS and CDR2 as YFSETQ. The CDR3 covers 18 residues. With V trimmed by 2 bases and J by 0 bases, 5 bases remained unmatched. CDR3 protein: CASSFSSGSSSGANVLTF. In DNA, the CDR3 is TGCGCCAGCAGCTTCTCTAGCGGGAGTTCCTCTGGGGCCAACGTCCTGACTTTC.